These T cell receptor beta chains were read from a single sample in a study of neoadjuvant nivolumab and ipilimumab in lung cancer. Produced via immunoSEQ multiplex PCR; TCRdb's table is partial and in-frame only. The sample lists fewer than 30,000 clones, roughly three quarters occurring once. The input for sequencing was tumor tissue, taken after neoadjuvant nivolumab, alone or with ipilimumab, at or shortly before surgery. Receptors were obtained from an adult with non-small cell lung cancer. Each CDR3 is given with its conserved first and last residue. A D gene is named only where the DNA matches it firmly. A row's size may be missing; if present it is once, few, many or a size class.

CASRALDRPSYEQYF TGCGCCAGCAGGGCCCTTGATCGACCCTCCTACGAGCAGTACTTC TRBV5-1 NA NA TRBJ2-7
CASTRNYGYTF TGTGCCAGCACGCGGAACTATGGCTACACCTTC TRBV6-1 NA NA TRBJ1-2
CASNPDLDTEAFF TGTGCCAGCAATCCGGACCTGGACACTGAAGCTTTCTTT TRBV5-4 few NA TRBJ1-1
CASGGGTEAFF TGCGCCAGCGGGGGGGGTACTGAAGCTTTCTTT TRBV5-1 once NA TRBJ1-1
CASSFPAGGLYEQYF TGTGCCAGCAGCTTTCCCGCGGGGGGCCTCTACGAGCAGTACTTC TRBV11-2 NA TRBD2 TRBJ2-7
CASSLRGAGAFTAQYF TGTGCCAGCAGCTTAAGAGGGGCAGGGGCGTTTACGGCGCAGTATTTT TRBV7-9 NA NA TRBJ2-3
CASSFFVGVNTEAFF TGTGCCAGCAGCTTTTTCGTAGGGGTGAACACTGAAGCTTTCTTT TRBV5-6 NA NA TRBJ1-1
CASSLQSGTGSTDTQYF TGTGCCAGCTCACTCCAATCCGGGACAGGCAGCACAGATACGCAGTATTTT TRBV18 NA TRBD1 TRBJ2-3
CASSLSPPSRNSPLHF TGTGCCAGCAGCTTATCCCCCCCGTCACGGAATTCACCCCTCCACTTT TRBV13 NA NA TRBJ1-6
CASSYSVKGRAFF TGTGCCAGCAGTTACTCGGTCAAAGGGCGGGCTTTCTTT TRBV6-5 NA NA TRBJ1-1
CASSWVRNTEAFF TGTGCCAGCAGCTGGGTACGGAACACTGAAGCTTTCTTT TRBV5-5 NA NA TRBJ1-1
CASSEATNYGYTF TGCGCCAGCAGCGAAGCTACTAACTATGGCTACACCTTC TRBV4-1 few NA TRBJ1-2
CASSWDLLGARELFF TGTGCCAGCAGCTGGGACTTGCTCGGAGCCCGGGAGCTGTTTTTT TRBV5-4 NA NA TRBJ2-2